The present T cell receptor beta chain was sequenced within a study of blood T cell repertoires in COVID-19. Study-level information: COVID-19 samples from acute and convalescent phases originated in the United States, Italy and Spain.

Germline V gene sequence: CDR1 SGHVS, CDR2 FQNEAQ. The CDR3 totals 19 residues. Losses at the gene ends were 2 bases for V and 0 bases for J; bases not matched to a gene: 13. TCRdb's copy holds only in-frame clones and misses some; the assay was immunoSEQ multiplex PCR. The top ten hold 5.5% of the sample, which has about 140,000 clones, 84% seen once. This chain connects TRBV7-8 to TRBJ1-5, with 7 positions matching TRBD1. The sample was PBMCs or T cells enriched from blood (not recorded which). The source of this sequence is a man aged 40-55 years with acute COVID-19. The CDR3 DNA reads TGTGCCAGCAGCTTATTGGCCCTACGGGACAGCCGTAGCAATCAGCCCCAGCATTTT. It encodes CASSLLALRDSRSNQPQHF.